Listed here are 28 T cell receptor beta chains from one sample, sequenced in a study of blood T cell repertoires in COVID-19. Assay used: immunoSEQ multiplex PCR; TCRdb lists only in-frame clones, some missing. The data hold over 70,000 clones, with around 77% observed a single time. Sequencing used peripheral blood. These receptors were taken from a man in his 70s with COVID-19, enrolled during active disease.

The V call is TRBV5-1, the J call TRBJ2-7; TRBD2 matches 7 bases. Germline V lookup: CDR1 SGHRS, CDR2 YFSETQ. V shed 4 bases and J 5 bases; nucleotides not matched to a gene: 15. The CDR3 sequence is 16 residues long. The CDR3, as DNA: TGCGCCAGCAGCCTGCAGGCGGCGGGAGAGTACGACGAGCAGTACTTC. Protein product: CASSLQAAGEYDEQYF.

The rearrangement joins TRBV24-1 to TRBJ2-7, with 7 bases fitting TRBD1. The trim removed 4 bases at V and 3 bases at J, leaving 2 bases unmatched. Germline V gives CDR1 KGHDR, CDR2 SFDVKD. The CDR3 runs 13 residues. CDR3 coding DNA: TGTGCCACCAGTGAGGGGACAGTCTACGAGCAGTACTTC. Protein: CATSEGTVYEQYF.

V and J are TRBV7-2 and TRBJ1-5, with D tentatively TRBD1 (6 bases). V lost 3 bases to trimming and J lost 3 bases, with 15 bases between them. Germline values: CDR1 SGHTA, CDR2 FQGNSA. The CDR3 contains 16 residues. The CDR3 DNA reads as TGTGCCAGCAGCTTTACAGGGAAGAGTTACAATCAGCCCCAGCATTTT. Protein sequence: CASSFTGKSYNQPQHF.

This clone was detected only a few times. V is TRBV28 and J is TRBJ2-7; D is uncertain. This CDR3 contains 17 residues. Per germline, CDR1 MDHEN and CDR2 SYDVKM. Trimming cost V 1 base and J 2 bases, with 18 bases left between them. The CDR3 is CASSLLSPVNSTYEQYF. The DNA for the CDR3 is TGTGCCAGCAGTTTATTATCCCCGGTGAACAGCACCTACGAGCAGTACTTC.

This clone has just one count. The genes are TRBV3-1 (or the pseudogene TRBV3-2) and TRBJ2-7, with 11 nucleotides matching TRBD2. CDR1 LGHDT and CDR2 YNNKEL come from the germline V gene (reference sequence). The J segment lost 5 bases and the V segment lost 2 bases, leaving 5 bases of the junction unmatched. This CDR3 has 15 amino acids. DNA for the CDR3: TGTGCCAGCAGCCAAATGCAACTAGCGGGAGACGAGCAGTACTTC. Its protein is CASSQMQLAGDEQYF.

The chain combines TRBV24-1 with TRBJ1-2; 7 bases align to TRBD1. The germline gives CDR1 KGHDR, CDR2 SFDVKD. The CDR3 is made up of 16 amino acids. J was trimmed by 0 bases and V by 2 bases; bases with no gene match: 5. CDR3 sequence reads: CATSDSPGQTNYGYTF. The DNA for the CDR3 is TGTGCCACCAGTGATTCTCCGGGACAGACTAACTATGGCTACACCTTC.

The chain recombines TRBV5-4 with TRBJ2-1; D not certain. The CDR3 spans 13 residues. V was pared by 4 bases and J by 1 base, with 6 bases between. Per the germline V gene, CDR1 is SGHNT and CDR2 is YYREEE (reference sequence). The CDR3 nucleotides read TGTGCCAGCAGCCCCCGTTCCTACAATGAGCAGTTCTTC. As protein: CASSPRSYNEQFF.

The CDR3 DNA sequence: TGTGCCAGCAGTTTGTCGGGGTTTGGGCAGTTCTTC. Translation gives CASSLSGFGQFF. This chain joins TRBV28 and TRBJ2-1; TRBD2 might be the D (5 bases). Germline assignment: CDR1 MDHEN and CDR2 SYDVKM. This CDR3 contains 12 residues. V gave up 3 bases and J gave up 12 bases, with 12 bases separating them.

The chain links TRBV4-1 to TRBJ1-6; 9 bases align to TRBD1. The J segment lost 9 bases and the V segment lost 1 base, leaving 4 bases of the junction unmatched. Germline V gene data show CDR1 as MGHRA and CDR2 as YSYEKL. The CDR3 totals 15 residues. CDR3 nucleotides: TGCGCCAGCAGCCAAGGTGGGACAGGGCCTTCACCCCTCCACTTT. Protein product: CASSQGGTGPSPLHF.

The V call is TRBV19, the J call TRBJ1-5; no clear D. V lost 3 bases to trimming and J lost 4 bases, with 16 bases between them. The germline V gene has CDR1 LNHDA and CDR2 SQIVND (reference sequence). The CDR3 covers 16 residues. CDR3 sequence: CASSISGPGTNQPQHF. The CDR3 DNA reads TGTGCCAGTAGTATTTCGGGTCCGGGTACGAATCAGCCCCAGCATTTT.

V usage is TRBV4-2 and J usage is TRBJ2-5; 12 nucleotides match TRBD2. CDR1 and CDR2 from the germline V gene are LGHNA and YNFKEQ. V lost 4 bases and J lost 1; bases outside the gene matches: 7. The length of the CDR3 is 17 residues. CDR3 DNA: TGTGCCAGCAGCCCGACTAGCGGGAGTAAGTGCCAAGAGACCCAGTACTTC. Translating gives CASSPTSGSKCQETQYF.

The chain joins TRBV5-4 to TRBJ2-2; 7 bases fit TRBD2. Trimming took 4 bases from V and 5 from J; bases not matched to a gene: 8. This CDR3 has 15 residues. Germline V gene data show CDR1 as SGHNT and CDR2 as YYREEE (reference sequence). The DNA for the CDR3 is TGTGCCAGCAGCCCCTTGGGAGGGGTAACCGGGGAGCTGTTTTTT. Residues: CASSPLGGVTGELFF.

This clone was detected only a few times. The rearrangement joins TRBV11-2 to TRBJ2-1, with 8 bases aligning to TRBD2. The CDR3 runs to 16 residues. CDR1 and CDR2 from the germline V gene are SGHAT and FQNNGV. J was trimmed by 5 bases and V by 5 bases; bases with no gene match: 11. The DNA of the CDR3 is TGTGCCAGCAGCGGAGCCCCCCTAGCGGGTAACAATGAGCAGTTCTTC. Translation: CASSGAPLAGNNEQFF.

This clone was observed a few times. V gene TRBV10-3 combines with J gene TRBJ2-1; 7 nucleotides agree with TRBD2. The CDR3 covers 16 residues. Per germline, CDR1 ENHRY and CDR2 SYGVKD. J gave up 7 bases and V 5 bases, and 14 bases lay outside the gene matches. In nucleotides, the CDR3 is TGTGCCATCAGTAATCTCAATGGGAGGGCCGGGAATGAGCAGTTCTTC. It translates to CAISNLNGRAGNEQFF.

The DNA of the CDR3 is TGTGCCAGCAGCATTTCACCCCAAGGGCTAGCGGGATCAGATACGCAGTATTTT. Translation gives CASSISPQGLAGSDTQYF. The chain carries TRBV27 and TRBJ2-3, with TRBD2 identical over 9 bases. CDR3 size: 18 residues. Trimming cost V 6 bases and J 4 bases; bases outside gene matches: 17. Germline lookup yields CDR1 MNHEY and CDR2 SMNVEV (reference sequence).

V and J are TRBV28 and TRBJ1-6; TRBD1 agrees at 8 bases. This CDR3 contains 16 residues. Germline V gene sequence: CDR1 MDHEN, CDR2 SYDVKM. With 5 bases clipped from V and 10 bases from J, the junction kept 13 bases outside the gene matches. The DNA for the CDR3 is TGTGCCAGCAGTAACGGACAGGGAGTAGCATCGTCACCCCTCCACTTT. Translating gives CASSNGQGVASSPLHF.

This rearrangement joins TRBV18 to TRBJ1-5; D is perhaps TRBD1 (5 bases). The V gene's germline CDR1 is KGHSH and CDR2 LQKENI. CDR3 length: 15 residues. Trimming cost V 5 bases and J 3 bases, with 14 bases left between them. The CDR3, as DNA: TGTGCCAGCTCAGCAGGGACGGGGGACAATCAGCCCCAGCATTTT. Protein product: CASSAGTGDNQPQHF.

The chain uses TRBV20-1 and TRBJ2-1; D unresolved. This CDR3 is 10 amino acids long. Germline V gene sequence: CDR1 DFQATT, CDR2 SNEGSKA (reference sequence). The V and J ends lost 4 bases and 7 bases respectively, with 5 bases between them. In DNA form, the CDR3 reads TGCAGTGCTACAATGAATGAGCAGTTCTTC. It specifies CSATMNEQFF.

The rearrangement uses TRBV28 and TRBJ1-5; D unclear. The CDR3 loop spans 12 amino acids. Trimming shortened V by 7 bases and J by 4 bases, and 8 bases separated the two germline ends. Germline assignment: CDR1 MDHEN and CDR2 SYDVKM. CDR3 sequence (DNA): TGTGCCAGCATCCGTCCTAATCAGCCCCAGCATTTT. This sequence encodes CASIRPNQPQHF.

The chain links TRBV28 to TRBJ1-3; D unresolved. CDR1 is MDHEN, CDR2 SYDVKM, per germline. The CDR3 loop spans 14 amino acids. V dropped 7 bases and J dropped 4 bases, with 14 bases sitting between them. The CDR3 DNA reads TGTGCCAGCAACACTGGGCAGTACGGAAACACCATATATTTT. It yields the protein CASNTGQYGNTIYF.

The chain combines TRBV10-3 with TRBJ2-2; D is perhaps TRBD1 (5 bases). With 3 bases removed from V and 4 bases from J, the gap between germline ends came to 12 bases. The CDR3 covers 15 residues. Germline V gene lookup returns CDR1 ENHRY and CDR2 SYGVKD. CDR3 coding DNA: TGTGCCATCAGTGACCCCGGACACCGCACCGGGGAGCTGTTTTTT. This translates into CAISDPGHRTGELFF.

For the CDR3, the DNA is TGTGCCAGTAGCTGGGGGGAATGGAACACCGGGGAGCTGTTTTTT. This translates into CASSWGEWNTGELFF. The chain joins TRBV19 to TRBJ2-2; TRBD2 is a possible D gene (6 bases). The germline V gene has CDR1 LNHDA and CDR2 SQIVND (reference sequence). CDR3 size: 15 residues. Between the trimmed V and J ends, which lost 6 bases and 1 base, there was a span of 12 bases.

This chain links TRBV6-5 with TRBJ1-5, with 11 bases fitting TRBD1. Germline CDR1 MNHEY, CDR2 SVGAGI. The length of the CDR3 is 16 residues. The V and J ends lost 2 bases and 1 base, in that order; junction bases with no gene match: 1. The CDR3 nucleotides read TGTGCCAGCAGTTACGGGGACAGGGGGAGCAATCAGCCCCAGCATTTT. Residues: CASSYGDRGSNQPQHF.

The V gene is TRBV4-2, the J gene TRBJ2-1; D unresolved. Trimming took off 1 base at V and 8 bases at J, with 12 bases between the two ends. CDR3 size: 14 residues. Germline CDR1 LGHNA, CDR2 YNFKEQ. The CDR3 reads CASSQGHPSDEQFF. The DNA of the CDR3 is TGTGCCAGCAGCCAAGGACACCCCTCGGATGAGCAGTTCTTC.

The V gene is TRBV29-1, the J gene TRBJ1-1; D unclear. This CDR3 has 14 residues. V dropped 2 bases and J dropped 3 bases, with 13 bases sitting between them. Looked up from germline, CDR1 is SQVTM and CDR2 is ANQGSEA. The CDR3: CSVEQPGRDTEAFF. CDR3 in DNA: TGCAGCGTTGAACAGCCCGGGAGGGACACTGAAGCTTTCTTT.

The chain couples TRBV9 to TRBJ2-4; 14 bases align to TRBD2. V lost 2 bases, J lost 5 bases, and 12 bases stayed unmatched. Per the germline V gene, CDR1 is SGDLS and CDR2 is YYNGEE. The CDR3 runs to 19 residues. CDR3 region: CASSVGSGTSGSSQNIQYF. The CDR3 region has the DNA TGTGCCAGCAGCGTTGGTTCTGGGACTAGCGGGAGTAGTCAAAACATTCAGTACTTC.

The chain's CDR3 is CASSQVSGGFSNTEAFF. DNA of the CDR3: TGTGCCAGCAGCCAAGTTTCAGGGGGCTTCTCGAACACTGAAGCTTTCTTT. V gene TRBV14 combines with J gene TRBJ1-1; 8 positions match TRBD1. The germline gives CDR1 SGHDN, CDR2 FVKESK. CDR3 length equals 17 residues. The V and J ends lost 1 base and 1 base, in that order; junction bases with no gene match: 8.

The chain combines TRBV6-5 with TRBJ2-1; D is ambiguous. CDR1 and CDR2 (germline): MNHEY, SVGAGI. The CDR3 has 14 amino acids. The V gene lost 7 bases and the J gene lost 0 bases, with 10 bases spanning the gap. This CDR3 reads CASNDWSSYNEQFF. For the CDR3, the DNA is TGTGCCAGCAACGACTGGAGCTCCTACAATGAGCAGTTCTTC.